Following are 13 T cell receptor beta chains from one sample sequenced in a study (dated by TCRdb to between 2014 and 2016). Library preparation was by 5' RACE. Sequenced using an Illumina MiSeq. TCRdb reprocessed the public reads (quality trimming at Q25 with fastp, clone calling with MiXCR) and kept in-frame beta chains. Each CDR3 protein appears once, grouped with its most common genes and DNA. This sample gives about 54,000 distinct CDR3 sequences in total; roughly 18% of them show up just once. Under 3% of the sample is in the top ten clones. The sample comprised naive CD4+ T cells sorted from blood. This specimen's cell subset or site label, per the study, means: naive CD4+ T cells, CD4+CD45RA+CD25-. These receptors all come from a female donor with breast cancer.

The CDR3 region is CASSLGTYGYTF. The CDR3 bases are TGTGCCAGCAGTTTGGGGACATATGGCTACACCTTC. The chain joins TRBV12-3 or TRBV12-4 to TRBJ1-2; D may be TRBD1 (6 bases). The CDR3 has 12 residues. Trimming removed 3 bases at V and 5 bases at J, with 7 bases between.

The genes are TRBV24-1 and TRBJ1-5; the match to TRBD1 covers 10 bases. The J segment lost 6 bases and the V segment lost 2 bases, leaving 3 bases of the junction unmatched. CDR1 KGHDR and CDR2 SFDVKD come from the germline V gene. There are 15 residues in the CDR3. CDR3 amino acids: CATSDSGQGVQPQHF. In DNA form, the CDR3 reads TGTGCCACCAGTGATTCTGGACAGGGGGTTCAGCCCCAGCATTTT.

Of note for this clonotype: A much larger clone differs from this one at a single base, so this may be a read error. The CDR3 nucleotides are TGTGCCAGCAACCGCCACGGCAGGATGAACACTGAAGCTTTCTTT. It codes for CASNRHGRMNTEAFF. The chain recombines TRBV6-5 with TRBJ1-1; no clear D. CDR1 and CDR2 from the germline V gene are MNHEY and SVGAGI. The CDR3 contains 15 residues. V lost 7 bases and J 0 bases, leaving 15 bases between the germline ends.

This clonotype was observed many times. This chain uses TRBV6-5 with TRBJ2-7, with 10 bases fitting TRBD1. The CDR3 spans 14 residues. V gave up 8 bases and J gave up 3 bases; unmatched junction bases: 7. Germline lookup yields CDR1 MNHEY and CDR2 SVGAGI. CDR3 amino acids: CASGRGTGDYEQYF. For the CDR3, the DNA is TGTGCCAGCGGTAGGGGGACAGGGGACTACGAGCAGTACTTC.

This chain joins TRBV7-3 and TRBJ2-3; no definite D call. Germline values: CDR1 SGHTA, CDR2 FQGTGA. V shed 3 bases and J shed 1 base, with 8 bases lying between them. The CDR3 extends over 14 amino acids. The CDR3 coding sequence is TGTGCCAGCAGCTTCGCTTTCTGCACAGATACGCAGTATTTT. This encodes CASSFAFCTDTQYF.

This clonotype was counted between two and nine times. The chain has TRBV29-1 and TRBJ2-3; D is ambiguous. The CDR3 is 14 amino acids. Trimming pared 4 bases from V and 2 bases from J, leaving 13 bases between. CDR1 and CDR2 (germline): SQVTM, ANQGSEA. DNA for the CDR3: TGCAGCGTTGCCTGGTCCCTTAACACAGATACGCAGTATTTT. It codes for CSVAWSLNTDTQYF.

The chain carries TRBV7-2 and TRBJ2-1; 13 nucleotides agree with TRBD2. Germline-derived CDR1 and CDR2 are SGHTA and FQGNSA. The J segment lost 5 bases and the V segment lost 2 bases, leaving 9 bases of the junction unmatched. The CDR3 is made up of 18 amino acids. CDR3 region: CASSLRWTSGRYDNEQFF. CDR3 sequence (DNA): TGTGCCAGCAGCTTACGCTGGACTAGCGGGAGATACGACAATGAGCAGTTCTTC.

This clonotype came up many times. The V gene is TRBV20-1, the J gene TRBJ2-5, with a possible D match to TRBD1 (6 bases). The germline V and J ends were trimmed by 0 bases and 7 bases, with 15 bases remaining between them. Germline loops: CDR1 DFQATT, CDR2 SNEGSKA (reference sequence). CDR3 length: 14 residues. The CDR3 nucleotides are TGCAGTGCTAGAGATGGGTCTCTAGGGGGGACCCAGTACTTC. It specifies CSARDGSLGGTQYF.

As concerns this clonotype: At one boundary the junction diverges from the germline segment, which might be a read error. This chain links TRBV7-6 with TRBJ1-3, with D unclear. The CDR3 consists of 15 residues. CDR1 SGHVS and CDR2 FNYEAQ come from the germline V gene. The CDR3 nucleotides are TGTGCCAGCGGCTTGGAACAGATCTCTGGAAACACCTTATATTTT. Its translation is CASGLEQISGNTLYF.

This clonotype was detected ten times or more. The gene calls are TRBV20-1 and TRBJ2-1; 10 bases are a match to TRBD2. The V segment lost 5 bases and the J segment 6 bases; nucleotides outside the gene matches: 7. CDR1 DFQATT and CDR2 SNEGSKA come from the germline V gene (reference sequence). The CDR3 has 14 amino acids. In nucleotides, the CDR3 is TGCAGTGCTCCCCCAGCGGGAGGGGGCAATGAGCAGTTCTTC. This translates into CSAPPAGGGNEQFF.

The DNA of the CDR3 is TGTGCCAGCAGTTTATTTAGCGGGACAGGGTCCGGCGAGCAGTACTTC. Protein: CASSLFSGTGSGEQYF. The chain carries TRBV28 and TRBJ2-7, with D possibly matching TRBD1 (9 bases). Per germline, CDR1 MDHEN and CDR2 SYDVKM. Trimming removed 1 base at V and 6 bases at J, with 19 bases between. There are 16 residues in the CDR3.

This clonotype has only a few counts. The CDR3: CASSQSAFNTEAFF. Here the CDR3 DNA reads TGCGCCAGCAGCCAATCGGCTTTCAACACTGAAGCTTTCTTT. The rearrangement joins TRBV4-3 to TRBJ1-1; D ambiguous. The CDR3 runs 14 residues. V lost 2 bases and J 2 bases, leaving 9 bases between the germline ends. Germline CDR1 and CDR2: LGHNA and YSLEER.

This clonotype has a count of ten or more. The chain joins TRBV7-9 to TRBJ2-3, with D hard to call. This CDR3 is 12 amino acids long. Germline values: CDR1 SEHNR, CDR2 FQNEAQ (reference sequence). V was trimmed by 3 bases and J by 0 bases, leaving 1 base between them. The CDR3, as DNA: TGTGCCAGCAGCTTCAGCACAGATACGCAGTATTTT. Its protein product is CASSFSTDTQYF.